The TCR beta chain described here comes from a study of cytomegalovirus exposure and HLA in healthy donors. This clone has more than one count but fewer than ten. Its antigen is still unknown. Both 60 Vbeta primers and 13 Jbeta primers went into the PCR. TCRdb's copy holds only in-frame clones and misses some; the assay was immunoSEQ multiplex PCR. The profile shows some 150,000 clones, roughly 80% of them singletons. Germline V CDR1 and CDR2: LGHNA, YSLEER. Trimming stripped 0 bases from V and 4 bases from J, with 9 bases between. The CDR3 spans 15 residues. Findings and limits, study-wide: Presence/absence analyses assumed roughly uniform sequencing depth across donors, which may not hold. Several of the most significant clusters appeared, in a later analysis, to be linked to common viral pathogens.

The chain employs TRBV4-3 and TRBJ2-2; D call uncertain. This receptor was identified in a woman aged 45-65 years in good health and CMV-seropositive. The sample taken for sequencing was PBMCs. The DNA of the CDR3 is TGCGCCAGCAGCCAAGATGAGTTTTCCACCGGGGAGCTGTTTTTT. Amino acids: CASSQDEFSTGELFF.